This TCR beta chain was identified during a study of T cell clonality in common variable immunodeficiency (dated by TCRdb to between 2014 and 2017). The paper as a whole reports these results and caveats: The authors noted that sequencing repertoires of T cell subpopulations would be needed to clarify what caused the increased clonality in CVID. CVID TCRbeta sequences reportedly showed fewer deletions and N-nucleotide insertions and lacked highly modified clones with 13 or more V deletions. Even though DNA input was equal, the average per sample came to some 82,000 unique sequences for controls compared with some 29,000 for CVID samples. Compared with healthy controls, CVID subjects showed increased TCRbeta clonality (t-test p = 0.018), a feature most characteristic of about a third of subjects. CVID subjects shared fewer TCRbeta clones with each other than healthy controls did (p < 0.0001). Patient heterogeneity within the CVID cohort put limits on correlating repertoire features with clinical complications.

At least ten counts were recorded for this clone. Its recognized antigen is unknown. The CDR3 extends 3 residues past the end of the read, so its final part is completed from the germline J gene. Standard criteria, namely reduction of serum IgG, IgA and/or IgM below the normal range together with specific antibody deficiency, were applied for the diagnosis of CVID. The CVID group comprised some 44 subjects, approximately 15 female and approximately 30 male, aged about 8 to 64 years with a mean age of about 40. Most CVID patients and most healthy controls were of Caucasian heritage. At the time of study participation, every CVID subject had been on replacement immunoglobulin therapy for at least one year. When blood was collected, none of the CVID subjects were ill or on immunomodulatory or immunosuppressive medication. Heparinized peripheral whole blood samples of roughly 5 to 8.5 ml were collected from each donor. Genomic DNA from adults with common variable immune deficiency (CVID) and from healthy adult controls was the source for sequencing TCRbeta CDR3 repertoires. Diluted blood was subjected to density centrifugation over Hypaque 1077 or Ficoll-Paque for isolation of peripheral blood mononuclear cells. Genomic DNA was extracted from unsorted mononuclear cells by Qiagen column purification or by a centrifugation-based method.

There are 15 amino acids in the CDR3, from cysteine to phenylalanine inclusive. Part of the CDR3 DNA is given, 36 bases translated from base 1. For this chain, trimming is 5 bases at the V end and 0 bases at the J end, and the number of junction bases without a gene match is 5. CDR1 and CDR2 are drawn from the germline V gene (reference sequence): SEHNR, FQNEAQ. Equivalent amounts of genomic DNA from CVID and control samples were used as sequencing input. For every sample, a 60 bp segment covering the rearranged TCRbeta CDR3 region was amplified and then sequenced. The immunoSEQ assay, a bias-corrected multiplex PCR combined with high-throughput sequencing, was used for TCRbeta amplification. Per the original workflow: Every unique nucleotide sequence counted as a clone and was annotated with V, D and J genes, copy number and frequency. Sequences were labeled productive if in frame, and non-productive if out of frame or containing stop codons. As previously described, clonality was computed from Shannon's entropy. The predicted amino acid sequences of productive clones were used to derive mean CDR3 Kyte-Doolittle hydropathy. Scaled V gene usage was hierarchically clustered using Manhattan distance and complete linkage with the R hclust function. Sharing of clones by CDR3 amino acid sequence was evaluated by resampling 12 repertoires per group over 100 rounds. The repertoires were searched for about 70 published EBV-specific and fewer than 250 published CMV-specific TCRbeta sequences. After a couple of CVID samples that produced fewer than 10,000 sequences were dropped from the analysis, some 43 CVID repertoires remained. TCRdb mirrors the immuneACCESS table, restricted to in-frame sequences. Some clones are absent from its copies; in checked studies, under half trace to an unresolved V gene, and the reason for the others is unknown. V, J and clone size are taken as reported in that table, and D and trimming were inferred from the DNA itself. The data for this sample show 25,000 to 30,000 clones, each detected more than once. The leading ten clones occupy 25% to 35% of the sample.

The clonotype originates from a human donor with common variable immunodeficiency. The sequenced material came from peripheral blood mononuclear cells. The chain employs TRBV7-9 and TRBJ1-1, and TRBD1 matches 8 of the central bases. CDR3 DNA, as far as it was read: TGTGCCAGCAGCGAAGCACAGGGGGTGAACACTGAA. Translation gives CASSEAQGVNTE. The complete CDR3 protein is CASSEAQGVNTEAFF.